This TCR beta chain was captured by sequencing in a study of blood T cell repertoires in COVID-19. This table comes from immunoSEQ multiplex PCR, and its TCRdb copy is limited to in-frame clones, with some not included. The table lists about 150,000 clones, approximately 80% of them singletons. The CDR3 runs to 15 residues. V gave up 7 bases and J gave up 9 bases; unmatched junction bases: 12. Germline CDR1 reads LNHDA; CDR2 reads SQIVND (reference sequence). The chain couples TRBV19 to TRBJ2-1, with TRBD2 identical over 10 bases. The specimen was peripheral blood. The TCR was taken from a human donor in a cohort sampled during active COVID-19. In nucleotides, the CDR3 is TGTGCCAGTACTCCCTTAGCGGGAGGCTCGGGTGAGCAGTTCTTC. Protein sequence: CASTPLAGGSGEQFF.